These 32 T cell receptor beta chains originate from one sample sequenced in a study of T cells in Graves' hyperthyroidism and ophthalmopathy. RNA transcripts were the template for amplifying TCR beta CDR3 regions. The HTBI set primed first-round TCR CDR3 RT-PCR. A single record per CDR3 protein comes from TCRdb applying MiXCR to the multiplex PCR reads. The sample has approximately 400,000 distinct CDR3 sequences; 13% are singletons. The sequencing sample was made of blood. The receptors here all came from a man younger than 40 with Graves' hyperthyroidism that later progressed to Graves' ophthalmopathy.

This clonotype was seen ten or more times. V usage is TRBV6-1 and J usage is TRBJ1-2, with 7 bases identical to TRBD1. From germline, CDR1 is MNHNS and CDR2 SASEGT. The CDR3 runs 15 residues. The junction had 7 bases not matched to a gene; V was cut back by 6 bases and J by 0 bases. CDR3 sequence (DNA): TGTGCCAGCAGACTAAGTGGGACAGCTAACTATGGCTACACCTTC. Translated: CASRLSGTANYGYTF.

This clonotype was seen many times. The V gene is TRBV6-6, the J gene TRBJ2-3; 8 bases are shared with TRBD2. The ends lost 2 bases at V and 2 bases at J; junction bases unmatched: 12. This CDR3 region has 18 residues. CDR1 is MNHNY and CDR2 is SVGAGI in the germline V gene (reference sequence). Written as DNA, the CDR3 is TGTGCCAGCAGTTACCCGACTTTGGTAGCGGGGAACACAGATACGCAGTATTTT. Residues: CASSYPTLVAGNTDTQYF.

This clonotype was seen many times. V usage is TRBV2 and J usage is TRBJ1-5; possibly TRBD1 for D (6 bases). CDR3 size: 15 residues. The V end lost 7 bases, the J end lost 7 bases, and 20 bases lay between the germline ends. Germline CDR1 and CDR2: SNHLY and FYNNEI. The DNA for the CDR3 is TGTGCCAGCACACCGGATATGGGCAGGGGCCAGCCCCAGCATTTT. Protein product: CASTPDMGRGQPQHF.

The sample holds many counts of this clonotype. This chain links TRBV2 with TRBJ1-3, with D perhaps TRBD1 (6 bases). Trimming shortened V by 7 bases and J by 0 bases, and 16 bases separated the two germline ends. Looked up from germline, CDR1 is SNHLY and CDR2 is FYNNEI. The CDR3 loop spans 16 amino acids. The CDR3 reads CASKTTDSFSGNTIYF. The CDR3, as DNA: TGTGCCAGCAAAACAACGGACAGCTTCTCTGGAAACACCATATATTTT.

In this sample, this clonotype turned up many times. The chain is built from TRBV12-3 or TRBV12-4 and TRBJ1-2; D unresolved. There are 15 residues in the CDR3. V lost 7 bases and J 5 bases, leaving 20 bases between the germline ends. This chain's CDR3 is CASTPRGLRGYGYTF. The DNA of the CDR3 is TGTGCCAGCACCCCCCGGGGTCTACGGGGATATGGCTACACCTTC.

This clonotype was picked up a small number of times. The V gene is TRBV9, the J gene TRBJ2-1; D is unclear. Germline V gene lookup returns CDR1 SGDLS and CDR2 YYNGEE. Trimming cost V 1 base and J 8 bases, with 13 bases left between them. The CDR3 runs 14 residues. CDR3 DNA: TGTGCCAGCAGCGTAATTGGAAGCACCGATGAGCAGTTCTTC. Translation: CASSVIGSTDEQFF.

There are a few counts of this clonotype. J is TRBJ2-2 and V is TRBV5-6; D is perhaps TRBD1 (6 bases). Germline CDR1 and CDR2: SGHDT and YYEEEE. Trimming cost V 2 bases and J 1 base, with 12 bases left between them. This CDR3 region has 16 residues. CDR3 coding DNA: TGTGCCAGCAGCTTCGTGGGGGCGCGGAACACCGGGGAGCTGTTTTTT. It specifies CASSFVGARNTGELFF. The variable domain in full, with the rest retrieved from reference TRBV5-6 and TRBJ2-2, is DAGVTQSPTHLIKTRGQQVTLRCSPKSGHDTVSWYQQALGQGPQFIFQYYEEEERQRGNFPDRFSGHQFPNYSSELNVNALLLGDSALYLCASSFVGARNTGELFFGEGSRLTVL.

Remarks on this clonotype: One base away lies a much larger clone, so this may be a sequencing read error. The chain employs TRBV6-1 and TRBJ1-5; D uncertain. The CDR3 sequence is 12 residues long. In germline, CDR1 is MNHNS, CDR2 SASEGT. CDR3 loop: CSTLRANQPQHF. As DNA, the CDR3 is TGTTCCACCCTCCGGGCAAATCAGCCCCAGCATTTT.

This clonotype was counted only a few times. V is TRBV10-2 and J is TRBJ1-5; 8 bases are a match to TRBD1. V gave up 8 bases and J gave up 6 bases; unmatched junction bases: 3. Germline CDR1 and CDR2: WSHSY and SAAADI. This CDR3 contains 12 residues. The CDR3 DNA follows: TGCGCCAGCGGGACAGGTCTTCAGCCCCAGCATTTT. It codes for CASGTGLQPQHF.

This clonotype was picked up many times. This chain connects TRBV6-6 to TRBJ1-2, with D maybe TRBD1 (6 bases). This CDR3 contains 13 residues. Germline V gives CDR1 MNHNY, CDR2 SVGAGI (reference sequence). Trimming left V 2 bases short and J 13 bases short, with 17 bases between. CDR3 protein: CASSYPPGGGLTF. CDR3 sequence (DNA): TGTGCCAGCAGTTACCCTCCCGGGGGCGGTCTCACCTTC.

At least ten counts were recorded for this clonotype. The CDR3 sequence: CASRKGSPNTEAFF. The CDR3 DNA sequence: TGTGCCAGCAGGAAAGGGTCGCCTAACACTGAAGCTTTCTTT. The chain employs TRBV2 and TRBJ1-1; D gene ambiguous. Trimming pared 6 bases from V and 2 bases from J, leaving 13 bases between. The germline V gene encodes CDR1 SNHLY and CDR2 FYNNEI. The CDR3 is 14 residues long.

J is TRBJ1-5 and V is TRBV27; the match to TRBD1 covers 10 bases. This CDR3 contains 16 residues. V dropped 5 bases and J dropped 3; count of bases not matched to a gene: 7. CDR1 is MNHEY and CDR2 is SMNVEV in the germline V gene (reference sequence). Written as DNA, the CDR3 is TGTGCCAGCAGTCCCCTGGGACAGGGGTACAATCAGCCCCAGCATTTT. Translated: CASSPLGQGYNQPQHF.

This clonotype was recorded at least ten times. The chain has TRBV2 and TRBJ1-2, with 10 nucleotides matching TRBD1. The ends lost 4 bases at V and 5 bases at J; junction bases unmatched: 7. Germline CDR1 and CDR2: SNHLY and FYNNEI. CDR3 length: 15 residues. This CDR3 reads CASSVDRGPSYGYTF. The CDR3 coding sequence is TGTGCCAGCAGTGTCGACAGGGGGCCCTCGTATGGCTACACCTTC.

A few counts support this clonotype. V gene TRBV5-5 combines with J gene TRBJ2-6; 12 positions agree with TRBD1. From germline, CDR1 is SGHKS and CDR2 YYEKEE (reference sequence). Trimming removed 1 base from V and 4 bases from J; junction bases left unmatched: 9. There are 19 residues in the CDR3. CDR3 amino acids: CASSLSPGQGARGANVLTF. In DNA, the CDR3 is TGTGCCAGCAGCTTGTCACCGGGACAGGGGGCGAGGGGGGCCAACGTCCTGACTTTC.

The chain links TRBV29-1 to TRBJ2-1; the D gene could be TRBD1 or TRBD2 (5 bases each). Deletions cut 4 bases from V and 0 bases from J, with 7 bases between. CDR3 length equals 13 residues. Per the germline V gene, CDR1 is SQVTM and CDR2 is ANQGSEA. The CDR3 sequence: CSVAGSSYNEQFF. The CDR3 DNA reads as TGCAGCGTTGCAGGGAGCTCCTACAATGAGCAGTTCTTC.

The V and J genes are TRBV19 and TRBJ2-3, with TRBD2 identical over 7 bases. With V trimmed by 8 bases and J by 2 bases, 7 bases remained unmatched. Germline V gene lookup returns CDR1 LNHDA and CDR2 SQIVND (reference sequence). This CDR3 is built from 14 residues. CDR3 sequence (DNA): TGTGCCAGTGGTTCCGGGGGGACCACAGATACGCAGTATTTT. This encodes CASGSGGTTDTQYF.

The rearrangement joins TRBV3-1 to TRBJ2-2; 11 bases align to TRBD1. The germline CDR1 and CDR2 sequences are LGHDT and YNNKEL (reference sequence). Trimming at V came to 1 base and at J to 6 bases, leaving 4 bases not matched to a gene. This CDR3 region has 16 residues. CDR3 DNA: TGTGCCAGCAGCCAAGCCGGGACAGGGGGTTCCGGGGAGCTGTTTTTT. Translating gives CASSQAGTGGSGELFF.

This clonotype was counted at least ten times. The chain combines TRBV7-9 with TRBJ1-1; D may be TRBD1 (6 bases). This CDR3 spans 16 amino acids. Germline assignment: CDR1 SEHNR and CDR2 FQNEAQ (reference sequence). The V end lost 4 bases, the J end lost 2 bases, and 17 bases lay between the germline ends. The CDR3 coding sequence is TGTGCCAGCAGCTGGGGGCCCATGGCACTTAACACTGAAGCTTTCTTT. Protein sequence: CASSWGPMALNTEAFF.

This clonotype was detected ten times or more. V and J are TRBV18 and TRBJ1-2; tentative D call: TRBD1 (5 bases). Germline CDR1 reads KGHSH; CDR2 reads LQKENI. Trimming took off 3 bases at V and 0 bases at J, with 5 bases between the two ends. The CDR3 runs 13 residues. CDR3 coding DNA: TGTGCCAGCTCACCGGGACCTAACTATGGCTACACCTTC. The encoded protein is CASSPGPNYGYTF.

This chain connects TRBV5-1 to TRBJ2-5; 11 nucleotides align to TRBD2. Germline V gene sequence: CDR1 SGHRS, CDR2 YFSETQ. The CDR3 covers 16 residues. J was trimmed by 5 bases and V by 4 bases; bases with no gene match: 10. CDR3 coding DNA: TGCGCCAGCAGCGGGGGCCTAGCGGGGGGTGAGGAGACCCAGTACTTC. Translating it yields CASSGGLAGGEETQYF. Full variable domain (outside the CDR3, taken from reference TRBV5-1 and TRBJ2-5): KAGVTQTPRYLIKTRGQQVTLSCSPISGHRSVSWYQQTPGQGLQFLFEYFSETQRNKGNFPGRFSGRQFSNSRSEMNVSTLELGDSALYLCASSGGLAGGEETQYFGPGTRLLVL.

In this sample, this clonotype turned up a few times. The chain recombines TRBV12-3 or TRBV12-4 with TRBJ2-3; D is possibly TRBD1 or TRBD2 (6 bases each). This CDR3 spans 14 amino acids. With 7 bases removed from V and 3 bases from J, the gap between germline ends came to 14 bases. CDR3 residues: CASTRGRWTDTQYF. The CDR3 DNA reads TGTGCCAGCACCCGGGGGCGGTGGACAGATACGCAGTATTTT.

This clonotype was picked up a small number of times. The rearrangement links TRBV9 to TRBJ2-1; D may be TRBD2 (6 bases). The V gene lost 4 bases and the J gene lost 9 bases, with 17 bases spanning the gap. The CDR3 totals 14 residues. The germline V gene has CDR1 SGDLS and CDR2 YYNGEE. CDR3 coding DNA: TGTGCCAGCAGCCCGGGCGACGGGGGTAGTGAGCAGTTCTTC. It encodes CASSPGDGGSEQFF.

This clonotype showed up many times. V is TRBV20-1 and J is TRBJ1-5; 9 nucleotides agree with TRBD1. Germline V gene sequence: CDR1 DFQATT, CDR2 SNEGSKA (reference sequence). Trimming removed 6 bases from V and 2 bases from J; junction bases left unmatched: 8. The CDR3 is 15 amino acids. The CDR3: CSASDRGRGNQPQHF. CDR3 coding DNA: TGCAGTGCCTCGGACAGGGGAAGGGGCAATCAGCCCCAGCATTTT.

The chain joins TRBV11-3 to TRBJ2-3; 8 nucleotides agree with TRBD2. Germline V gives CDR1 SGHNT, CDR2 YENEEA. The CDR3 length is 17 residues. V dropped 0 bases and J dropped 1; count of bases not matched to a gene: 6. CDR3 residues: CASSLDQSGGGTDTQYF. The CDR3 DNA reads as TGTGCCAGCAGCTTAGATCAGAGCGGGGGCGGCACAGATACGCAGTATTTT.

This clonotype has ten or more counts. The chain links TRBV7-3 to TRBJ2-3, with D possibly TRBD1 on 7 matching bases. V was trimmed by 1 base and J by 5 bases, leaving 16 bases between them. The CDR3 loop spans 16 amino acids. CDR1 is SGHTA and CDR2 is FQGTGA in the germline V gene. Here the CDR3 reads CASSLRGAGTVDTQYF. The DNA of the CDR3 is TGTGCCAGCAGCTTAAGAGGGGCGGGGACAGTAGATACGCAGTATTTT.

This clonotype turned up a few times. CDR3 sequence reads: CASTVFTSGTNTGELFF. DNA of the CDR3: TGTGCCAGCACCGTTTTTACTAGCGGGACGAACACCGGGGAGCTGTTTTTT. The chain is built from TRBV13 and TRBJ2-2; the match to TRBD2 covers 10 bases. Germline V CDR1 and CDR2: PRHDT, FYEKMQ (reference sequence). This CDR3 comprises 17 residues. Trimming at V came to 7 bases and at J to 0 bases, leaving 8 bases not matched to a gene. Filled out from reference TRBV13 and TRBJ2-2, the complete variable domain reads AAGVIQSPRHLIKEKRETATLKCYPIPRHDTVYWYQQGPGQDPQFLISFYEKMQSDKGSIPDRFSAQQFSDYHSELNMSSLELGDSALYFCASTVFTSGTNTGELFFGEGSRLTVL.

Ten or more counts support this clonotype. V usage is TRBV6-5 and J usage is TRBJ2-7; 7 bases match TRBD1. CDR1 and CDR2 from the germline V gene are MNHEY and SVGAGI. The CDR3 is 14 amino acids. V lost 0 bases to trimming and J lost 3 bases; unmatched junction nucleotides: 2. This CDR3 is CASSYSGQNYEQYF. The CDR3, as DNA: TGTGCCAGCAGTTACTCGGGACAGAACTACGAGCAGTACTTC.

The J gene is TRBJ2-7, the V gene TRBV27, with D unresolved. Germline V gives CDR1 MNHEY, CDR2 SMNVEV (reference sequence). The CDR3 is 15 residues long. V was pared by 2 bases and J by 6 bases, with 17 bases between. The CDR3 bases are TGTGCCAGCAGTTTAATTCCCCTTTCTGGTACCGAGCAGTACTTC. It codes for CASSLIPLSGTEQYF.

This clonotype was counted between two and nine times. The V gene is TRBV9, the J gene TRBJ1-1; tentatively, D is TRBD1 (6 bases). The CDR3 is made up of 16 amino acids. V lost 4 bases and J 0 bases, leaving 16 bases between the germline ends. Germline V gene sequence: CDR1 SGDLS, CDR2 YYNGEE. The DNA of the CDR3 is TGTGCCAGCAGCATGACGGACAGCCCCTTGAACACTGAAGCTTTCTTT. Protein product: CASSMTDSPLNTEAFF. The full variable domain, rest sourced from reference TRBV9 and TRBJ1-1, is DSGVTQTPKHLITATGQRVTLRCSPRSGDLSVYWYQQSLDQGLQFLIQYYNGEERAKGNILERFSAQQFPDLHSELNLSSLELGDSALYFCASSMTDSPLNTEAFFGQGTRLTVV.

Concerning this clonotype: A much larger clone lies a single base off, so this may be a read error. The chain links TRBV3-1 to TRBJ2-1; D call uncertain. CDR1 LGHDT and CDR2 YNNKEL come from the germline V gene (reference sequence). This CDR3 region has 11 residues. The CDR3 region has the DNA TGTGCCAGCAGCCGGTCCCATGAGCTGTTCTTC. It translates to CASSRSHELFF.

This clonotype was counted at least ten times. V usage is TRBV7-3 and J usage is TRBJ1-1, with D maybe TRBD1 (5 bases). This CDR3 region has 14 residues. The V gene lost 1 base and the J gene lost 1 base, with 7 bases spanning the gap. From germline, CDR1 is SGHTA and CDR2 FQGTGA. The CDR3 reads CASSLSRGNTEAFF. The CDR3 nucleotides read TGTGCCAGCAGCTTAAGTAGGGGGAACACTGAAGCTTTCTTT.

This clonotype showed up just a few times. This chain uses TRBV12-3 or TRBV12-4 with TRBJ2-2; the match to TRBD1 covers 12 bases. Trimming at V came to 5 bases and at J to 7 bases, leaving 5 bases not matched to a gene. The CDR3 sequence is 15 residues long. CDR3 protein: CASSRGQGAGGELFF. CDR3 DNA: TGTGCCAGCAGTCGGGGACAGGGGGCAGGCGGGGAGCTGTTTTTT.